This entry lists 7 T cell receptor beta chains sequenced from one sample in a study of T cell responses to AZD1222 COVID-19 vaccine. Assay used: immunoSEQ multiplex PCR; TCRdb lists only in-frame clones, some missing. Of 150,000 or so clones in the sample, roughly 87% are singletons; the top ten hold approximately 5.9%. The source was peripheral blood, collected 28 days after the second AZD1222 dose. These receptors all come from an adult who received the AZD1222 COVID-19 vaccine.

Remarks on this clone: The same CDR3 is also encoded by other DNA sequences in this sample. The chain has TRBV11-2 and TRBJ1-5; no firm D call. Germline loops: CDR1 SGHAT, CDR2 FQNNGV. V lost 3 bases, J lost 2 bases, and 8 bases lay in between. The CDR3 consists of 14 residues. DNA of the CDR3: TGTGCCAGCAGCTTGGACGGGGGCAATCAGCCCCAGCATTTT. Translating gives CASSLDGGNQPQHF.

The V gene is TRBV27, the J gene TRBJ2-2; D could derive from TRBD1 or TRBD2 (5 bases each). V was trimmed by 5 bases and J by 7 bases, leaving 20 bases between them. The CDR3 sequence is 16 residues long. CDR1 is MNHEY, CDR2 SMNVEV, per germline (reference sequence). Here the CDR3 DNA reads TGTGCCAGCAGTAGAGGGACCGCGCCGTGGTTCGGGGAGCTGTTTTTT. Its protein product is CASSRGTAPWFGELFF.

The chain is built from TRBV24-1 and TRBJ2-7; unclear D gene. This CDR3 comprises 15 residues. The V gene lost 0 bases and the J gene lost 2 bases, with 10 bases spanning the gap. Looked up from germline, CDR1 is KGHDR and CDR2 is SFDVKD. CDR3 nucleotide sequence: TGTGCCACCAGTGATTTGAAGGGCGCGACCTACGAGCAGTACTTC. Translation: CATSDLKGATYEQYF.

This clone was counted once. J is TRBJ1-5 and V is TRBV6-5; 8 bases agree with TRBD1. This CDR3 has 13 residues. Germline trimming cut 10 bases from V and 3 bases from J; bases unmatched to any gene: 5. CDR1 is MNHEY and CDR2 is SVGAGI in the germline V gene. DNA for the CDR3: TGTGCCATGCAGGGGGCGTTCAATCAGCCCCAGCATTTT. It specifies CAMQGAFNQPQHF.

In this sample, this clone turned up once. This rearrangement joins TRBV30 to TRBJ1-5; 9 bases align to TRBD1. Losses at the gene ends were 1 base for V and 4 bases for J; bases not matched to a gene: 2. Germline V gene sequence: CDR1 GTSNPN, CDR2 SVGIG (reference sequence). The CDR3 is 14 residues long. The CDR3 DNA reads TGTGCCTGGAGTGCCGGGACAGGGAATCAGCCCCAGCATTTT. Protein sequence: CAWSAGTGNQPQHF.

The J gene is TRBJ2-2, the V gene TRBV27; D is uncertain. Germline loops: CDR1 MNHEY, CDR2 SMNVEV (reference sequence). Trimming removed 2 bases from V and 2 bases from J, with 9 bases in between. The CDR3 sequence is 15 residues long. The CDR3 loop reads CASSLEASNTGELFF. CDR3 DNA sequence: TGTGCCAGCAGTTTAGAGGCCAGTAACACCGGGGAGCTGTTTTTT.

The V gene is TRBV28, the J gene TRBJ2-7; no clear D gene. The CDR3 runs to 16 residues. V shed 4 bases and J shed 0 bases, with 16 bases lying between them. Germline V CDR1 and CDR2: MDHEN, SYDVKM. The CDR3 region is CASSSGVAVGSYEQYF. CDR3 sequence (DNA): TGTGCCAGCAGTTCCGGAGTAGCAGTAGGCTCCTACGAGCAGTACTTC.